These 9 T cell receptor beta chains originate from one sample sequenced in a study of cytomegalovirus exposure and HLA in healthy donors. Primers included in the PCR were 60 Vbeta and 13 Jbeta primers. Sequencing was performed with immunoSEQ multiplex PCR; in TCRdb, only in-frame clones are kept and a portion is missing. The data show around 210,000 clones, with 75% to 90% seen just once and 2.7% held by the top ten. Sequenced input: PBMCs. These receptors originate from a middle-aged woman in good health and CMV-seronegative.

This chain connects TRBV6-5 to TRBJ1-4, with D uncertain. The CDR3 length is 14 residues. Trimming cost V 2 bases and J 5 bases, with 9 bases left between them. Germline CDR1 MNHEY, CDR2 SVGAGI. The CDR3 DNA follows: TGTGCCAGCAGTTACGGTCGGGGAAATGAAAAACTGTTTTTT. This gives the protein CASSYGRGNEKLFF.

The count of this clone is one. J is TRBJ2-1 and V is TRBV19, with a tentative D call TRBD1 (5 bases). Germline V gene sequence: CDR1 LNHDA, CDR2 SQIVND (reference sequence). The CDR3 sequence is 13 residues long. The V gene lost 8 bases and the J gene lost 7 bases, with 15 bases spanning the gap. CDR3 amino acids: CASCGAESNEQFF. In DNA, the CDR3 is TGTGCCAGTTGTGGGGCTGAATCTAATGAGCAGTTCTTC. The full variable domain, in which reference TRBV19 and TRBJ2-1 provide the parts outside the CDR3, is DGGITQSPKYLFRKEGQNVTLSCEQNLNHDAMYWYRQDPGQGLRLIYYSQIVNDFQKGDIAEGYSVSREKKESFPLTVTSAQKNPTAFYLCASCGAESNEQFFGPGTRLTVL.

The chain combines TRBV25-1 with TRBJ1-2; D not certain. This CDR3 is 12 amino acids long. From germline, CDR1 is MGHDK and CDR2 SYGVNS. The V end was cut by 1 base, the J end by 6 bases, with 6 bases between. Written as DNA, the CDR3 is TGTGCCAGCAGTGAATCGTTCCATGGCTACACCTTC. This encodes CASSESFHGYTF.

This chain joins TRBV7-9 and TRBJ2-7; 7 bases are shared with TRBD2. This CDR3 has 18 amino acids. Trimming at V came to 0 bases and at J to 1 base, leaving 12 bases not matched to a gene. The V gene's germline CDR1 is SEHNR and CDR2 FQNEAQ (reference sequence). CDR3 protein: CASSLARAGAEHSYEQYF. In DNA, the CDR3 is TGTGCCAGCAGCTTAGCGCGGGCGGGAGCCGAACATTCCTACGAGCAGTACTTC.

The rearrangement uses TRBV28 and TRBJ2-1, with D possibly matching TRBD1 (5 bases). This CDR3 region has 11 residues. Trimming took 3 bases from V and 9 from J, leaving 6 bases between them. Germline V gene lookup returns CDR1 MDHEN and CDR2 SYDVKM. CDR3 amino acids: CASSLGREQFF. The DNA for the CDR3 is TGTGCCAGCAGTTTGGGGCGTGAGCAGTTCTTC.

The chain couples TRBV5-1 to TRBJ2-5, with D tentatively TRBD1 (6 bases). CDR1 is SGHRS and CDR2 is YFSETQ in the germline V gene. The CDR3 is made up of 14 amino acids. Trimming left V 4 bases short and J 1 base short, with 11 bases between. CDR3 nucleotides: TGCGCCAGCAGCGGGGGACACGGCCAAGAGACCCAGTACTTC. The encoded protein is CASSGGHGQETQYF.

This chain uses TRBV19 with TRBJ1-5; TRBD1 aligns across 9 bases. V lost 5 bases to trimming and J lost 3 bases; unmatched junction nucleotides: 5. There are 15 residues in the CDR3. CDR1 is LNHDA and CDR2 is SQIVND in the germline V gene (reference sequence). The CDR3 protein is CASSWDRALNQPQHF. The CDR3 nucleotides are TGTGCCAGTAGTTGGGACAGGGCCCTCAATCAGCCCCAGCATTTT.

The chain joins TRBV27 to TRBJ2-2; weak D call: TRBD1 (6 bases). V dropped 4 bases and J dropped 2 bases, with 23 bases sitting between them. CDR1 and CDR2 (germline): MNHEY, SMNVEV (reference sequence). The CDR3 covers 19 residues. The CDR3 DNA reads as TGTGCCAGCAGTTCCCTTCGCTTGGGGGCCGAATTTAACACCGGGGAGCTGTTTTTT. This translates into CASSSLRLGAEFNTGELFF.

The rearrangement links TRBV6-4 to TRBJ2-3, with 9 nucleotides matching TRBD2. The junction had 4 bases not matched to a gene; V was cut back by 0 bases and J by 3 bases. CDR1 MRHNA and CDR2 SNTAGT come from the germline V gene. The CDR3 totals 16 residues. The CDR3 sequence is CASSDSGGRETDTQYF. In DNA, the CDR3 is TGTGCCAGCAGTGACTCTGGCGGGAGGGAGACAGATACGCAGTATTTT.